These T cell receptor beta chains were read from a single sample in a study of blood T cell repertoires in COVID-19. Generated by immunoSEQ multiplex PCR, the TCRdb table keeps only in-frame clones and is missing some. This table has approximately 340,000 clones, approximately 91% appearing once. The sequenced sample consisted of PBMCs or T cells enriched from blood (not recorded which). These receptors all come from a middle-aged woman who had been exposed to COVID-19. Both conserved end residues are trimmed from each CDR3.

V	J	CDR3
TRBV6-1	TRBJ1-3	ASSEAVTGNTIY
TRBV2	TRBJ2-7	ASSSSGGEAYEQY
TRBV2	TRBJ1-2	ASSLIQGAYGYT
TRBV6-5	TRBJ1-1	ASSQFKNTEAF
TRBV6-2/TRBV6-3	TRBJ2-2	ASSYLAGGPGKTGELF
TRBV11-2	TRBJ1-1	ASSYRDRAVNTEAF
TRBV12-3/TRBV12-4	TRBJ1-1	ASSDSVNTEAF
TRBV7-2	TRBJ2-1	ASSQQGAYEQF
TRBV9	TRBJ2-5	ASSPPGAGARETQY
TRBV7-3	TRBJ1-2	ASSSADRYGYT
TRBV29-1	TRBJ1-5	SVEGEGRGGGQPQH
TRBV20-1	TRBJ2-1	SASAAGLISYNEQF
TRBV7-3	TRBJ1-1	ASSPVGGPEAF
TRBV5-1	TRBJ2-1	ASSVGSIYDEQF
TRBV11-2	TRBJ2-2	ASSPTRASGAGELF
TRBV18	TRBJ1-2	ASSRTGRPGGYT
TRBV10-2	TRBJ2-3	ASKGGHGSTDTQY
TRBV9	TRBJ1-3	ASSREDSTSGNTIY
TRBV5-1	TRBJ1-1	ASSLVGDSNTEAF
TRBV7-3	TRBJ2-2	ASSANRNTGELF
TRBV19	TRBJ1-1	ASSPRGTANTEAF
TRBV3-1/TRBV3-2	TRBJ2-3	ASSPPGTRNTQY
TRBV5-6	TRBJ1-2	ASSSLYGYT
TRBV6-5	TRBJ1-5	ASSMLLNQPQH
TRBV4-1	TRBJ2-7	ASSQDLSGRGDGGYEQY
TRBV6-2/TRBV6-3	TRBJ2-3	ASSSGAGETDTQY
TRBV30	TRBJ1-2	AWSGHSTDGYT
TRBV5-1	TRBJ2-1	ASSLDSGASYNEQF
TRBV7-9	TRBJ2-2	ASSSVHTGELF